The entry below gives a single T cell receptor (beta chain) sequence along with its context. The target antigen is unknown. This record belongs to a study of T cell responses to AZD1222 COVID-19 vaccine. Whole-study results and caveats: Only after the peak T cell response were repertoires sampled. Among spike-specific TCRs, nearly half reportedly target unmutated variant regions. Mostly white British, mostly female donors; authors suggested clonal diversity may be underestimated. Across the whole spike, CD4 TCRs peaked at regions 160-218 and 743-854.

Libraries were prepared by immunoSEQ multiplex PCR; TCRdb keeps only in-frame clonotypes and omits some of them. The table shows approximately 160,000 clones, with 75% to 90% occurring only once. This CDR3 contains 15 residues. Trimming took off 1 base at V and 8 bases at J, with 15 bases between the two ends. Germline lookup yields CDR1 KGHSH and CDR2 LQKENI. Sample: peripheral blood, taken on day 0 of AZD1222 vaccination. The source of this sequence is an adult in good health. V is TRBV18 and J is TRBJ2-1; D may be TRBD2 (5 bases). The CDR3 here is CASSPRTGLGDEQFF. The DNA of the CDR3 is TGTGCCAGCTCACCACGAACGGGATTGGGTGATGAGCAGTTCTTC.